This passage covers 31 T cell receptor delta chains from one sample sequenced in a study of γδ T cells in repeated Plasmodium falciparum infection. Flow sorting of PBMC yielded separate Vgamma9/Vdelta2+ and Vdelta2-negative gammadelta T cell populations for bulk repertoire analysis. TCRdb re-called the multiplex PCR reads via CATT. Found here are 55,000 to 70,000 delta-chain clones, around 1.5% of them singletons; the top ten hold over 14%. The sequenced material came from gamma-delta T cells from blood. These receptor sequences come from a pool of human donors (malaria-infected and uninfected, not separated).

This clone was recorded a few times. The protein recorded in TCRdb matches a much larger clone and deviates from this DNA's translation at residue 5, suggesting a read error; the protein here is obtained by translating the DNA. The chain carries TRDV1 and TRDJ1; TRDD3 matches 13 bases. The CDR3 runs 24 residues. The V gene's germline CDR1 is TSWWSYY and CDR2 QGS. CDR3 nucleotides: TGTGCTCTTGGGAAACTAGTCCCTAGCTATAAGCTAGCATCGACTGGGGGATACGCTTTAACACTCATCTTT. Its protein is CALGKLVPSYKLASTGGYALTLIF.

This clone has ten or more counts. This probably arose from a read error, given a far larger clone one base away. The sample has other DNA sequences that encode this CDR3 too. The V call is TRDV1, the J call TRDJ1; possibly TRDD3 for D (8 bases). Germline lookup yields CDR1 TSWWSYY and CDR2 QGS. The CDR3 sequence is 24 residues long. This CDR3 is CALGRSKIPAFLRGIGGGTDKLIF. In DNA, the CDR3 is TGTGCTCTTGGCCGATCAAAGATTCCTGCCTTCCTTCGGGGGATAGGAGGGGGCACCGACAAACTCATCTTT.

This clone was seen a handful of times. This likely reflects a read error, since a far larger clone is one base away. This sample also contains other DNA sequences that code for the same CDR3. The CDR3 reads CALGNWSRVLEGNTDKLIF. Written as DNA, the CDR3 is TGTGCTCTTGGGAACTGGAGCCGTGTACTGGAGGGGAACACCGATAAACTCATCTTT. The gene calls are TRDV1 and TRDJ1; tentative D call: TRDD3 (5 bases). TCRdb carries no J gene annotation; the J gene was assigned here by matching the DNA with germline. The CDR3 spans 19 residues. Per germline, CDR1 TSWWSYY and CDR2 QGS. V gave up 5 bases and J gave up 0 bases, with 25 bases separating them.

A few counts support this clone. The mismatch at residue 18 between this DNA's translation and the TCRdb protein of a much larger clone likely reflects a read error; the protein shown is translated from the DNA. CDR3 sequence reads: CALGERPQKRDYALSTDELIF. In DNA form, the CDR3 reads TGTGCTCTTGGGGAACGTCCCCAGAAGCGGGATTATGCCCTTTCTACCGATGAACTCATCTTT. V usage is TRDV1 and J usage is TRDJ1; D possibly corresponds to TRDD3 (5 bases). The CDR3 runs 21 residues. CDR1 is TSWWSYY, CDR2 QGS, per germline.

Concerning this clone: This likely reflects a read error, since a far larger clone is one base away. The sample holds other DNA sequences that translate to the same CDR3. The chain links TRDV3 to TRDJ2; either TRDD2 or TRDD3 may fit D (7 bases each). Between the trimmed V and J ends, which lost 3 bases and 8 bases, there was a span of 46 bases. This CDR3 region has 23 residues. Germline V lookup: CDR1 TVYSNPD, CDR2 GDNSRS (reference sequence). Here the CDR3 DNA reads TGTGCCTTCCGACTAATCAATTTGAGGGGGATTGGCCACTCCTTCCTCCTGGCGGCACAACTCTTCTTT. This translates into CAFRLINLRGIGHSFLLAAQLFF.

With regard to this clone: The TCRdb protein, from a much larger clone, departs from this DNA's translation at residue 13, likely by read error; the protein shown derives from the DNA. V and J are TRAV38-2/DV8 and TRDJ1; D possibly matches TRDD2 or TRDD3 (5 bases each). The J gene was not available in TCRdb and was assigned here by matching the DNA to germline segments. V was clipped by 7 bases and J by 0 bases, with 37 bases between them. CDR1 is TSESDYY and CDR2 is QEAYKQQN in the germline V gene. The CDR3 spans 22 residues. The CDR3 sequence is CAYRPFLFGKHWRPQYTDKLIF. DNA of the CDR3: TGTGCTTATCGTCCATTCCTGTTCGGAAAGCACTGGAGACCTCAGTACACCGATAAACTCATCTTT.

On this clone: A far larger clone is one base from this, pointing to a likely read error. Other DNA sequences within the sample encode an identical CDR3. CDR3 amino acids: CALGELDLLWGIVPPLSTDKLIF. Written as DNA, the CDR3 is TGTGCTCTTGGGGAACTTGACCTACTCTGGGGGATCGTACCTCCTTTGTCCACCGATAAACTTATCTTT. The J gene is uncalled and the V gene is TRDV1; the tabulated D call, TRDD3, remains unverified against the DNA. Germline assignment: CDR1 TSWWSYY and CDR2 QGS. The CDR3 totals 23 residues.

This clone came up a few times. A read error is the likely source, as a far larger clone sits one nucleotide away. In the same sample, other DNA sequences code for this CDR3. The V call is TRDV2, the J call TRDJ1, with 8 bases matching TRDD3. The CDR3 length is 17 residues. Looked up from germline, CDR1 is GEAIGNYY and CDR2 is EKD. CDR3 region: CACDTRNYWGCTDKLIF. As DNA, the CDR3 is TGTGCCTGTGACACGCGTAATTACTGGGGGTGTACCGATAAGCTCATCTTT.

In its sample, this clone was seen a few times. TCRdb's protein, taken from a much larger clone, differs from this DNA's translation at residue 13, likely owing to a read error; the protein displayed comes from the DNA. The DNA of the CDR3 is TGTGCTTATAGGAGCGCGGAACTCTTCTTCTGGTCTTTGTCAGAATCGACTGGGGGGTCGTACACCGATAAACTCATCTTT. It is translated as CAYRSAELFFWSLSESTGGSYTDKLIF. The genes are TRAV38-2/DV8 and TRDJ1; 8 nucleotides match TRDD3. The germline V gene encodes CDR1 TSESDYY and CDR2 QEAYKQQN. With V trimmed by 0 bases and J by 0 bases, 37 bases remained unmatched. The CDR3 is 27 residues long.

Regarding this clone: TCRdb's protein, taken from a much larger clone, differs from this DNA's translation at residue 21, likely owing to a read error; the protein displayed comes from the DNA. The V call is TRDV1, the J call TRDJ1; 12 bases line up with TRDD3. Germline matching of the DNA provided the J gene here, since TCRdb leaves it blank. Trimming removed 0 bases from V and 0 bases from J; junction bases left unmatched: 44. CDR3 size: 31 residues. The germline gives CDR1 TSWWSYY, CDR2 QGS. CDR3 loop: CALGELDPEDPLGITLYWGIPLHLYTDKLIF. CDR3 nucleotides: TGTGCTCTTGGGGAACTGGATCCCGAGGATCCATTGGGGATCACCTTGTACTGGGGGATACCCCTTCATCTGTACACCGATAAACTCATCTTT.

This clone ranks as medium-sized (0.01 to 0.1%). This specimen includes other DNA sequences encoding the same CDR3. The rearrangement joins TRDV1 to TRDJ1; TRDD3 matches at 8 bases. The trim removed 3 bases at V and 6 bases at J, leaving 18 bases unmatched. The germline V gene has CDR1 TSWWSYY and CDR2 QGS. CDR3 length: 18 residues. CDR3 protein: CALGDRDGRGIIGYKLIF. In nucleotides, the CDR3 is TGTGCTCTTGGGGACAGGGACGGAAGGGGGATAATCGGGTATAAACTCATCTTT.

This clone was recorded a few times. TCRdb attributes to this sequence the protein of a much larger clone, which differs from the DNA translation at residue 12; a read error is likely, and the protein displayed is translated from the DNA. CDR3 DNA: TGTGCTCTTGGGGATCCTTGGGCCTTCCTCCCTCCTACTGGGGGATACACCGATAAACTCATCTTT. This codes for CALGDPWAFLPPTGGYTDKLIF. The genes are TRDV1 and TRDJ1; 10 bases agree with TRDD3. TCRdb lists no J gene, so it was determined here by aligning the DNA to germline. The CDR3 is made up of 22 amino acids. V was clipped by 3 bases and J by 0 bases; unmatched bases: 22. Per the germline V gene, CDR1 is TSWWSYY and CDR2 is QGS.

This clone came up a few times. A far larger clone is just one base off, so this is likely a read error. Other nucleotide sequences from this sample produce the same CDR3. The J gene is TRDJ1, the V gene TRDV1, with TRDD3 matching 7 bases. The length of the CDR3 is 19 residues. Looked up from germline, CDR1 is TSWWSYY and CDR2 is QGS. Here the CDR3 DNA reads TGTGCCCTTGGGGAACACAAGGGAGTACTGGGGCCGTACACCGATAAACTCATCTTT. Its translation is CALGEHKGVLGPYTDKLIF.

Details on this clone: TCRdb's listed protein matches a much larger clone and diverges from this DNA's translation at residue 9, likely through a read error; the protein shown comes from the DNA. In DNA, the CDR3 is TGTGCCTGTGACACCGGGGACTGGCGGATATCGCGGACCAGCTCCCGGGACACCCGACAGATGTTTTTC. As protein: CACDTGDWRISRTSSRDTRQMFF. The rearrangement links TRDV2 to TRDJ3; D possibly corresponds to TRDD3 (5 bases). The CDR3 length is 23 residues. In germline, CDR1 is GEAIGNYY, CDR2 EKD.

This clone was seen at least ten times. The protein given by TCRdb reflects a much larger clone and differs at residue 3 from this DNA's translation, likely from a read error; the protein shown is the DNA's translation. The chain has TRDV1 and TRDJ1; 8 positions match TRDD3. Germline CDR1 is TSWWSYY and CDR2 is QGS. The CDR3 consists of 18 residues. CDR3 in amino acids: CAPGDRDGRGIIGYKLIF. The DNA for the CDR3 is TGTGCTCCTGGGGACAGGGACGGAAGGGGGATAATCGGGTATAAACTCATCTTT.

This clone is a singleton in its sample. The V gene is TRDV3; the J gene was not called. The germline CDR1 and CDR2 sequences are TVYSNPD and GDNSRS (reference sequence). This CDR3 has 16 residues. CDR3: CALGSLPPTYWWTDIF. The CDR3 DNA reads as TGTGCCTTAGGGTCTCTTCCTCCCACTTACTGGTGGACGGACATCTTT.

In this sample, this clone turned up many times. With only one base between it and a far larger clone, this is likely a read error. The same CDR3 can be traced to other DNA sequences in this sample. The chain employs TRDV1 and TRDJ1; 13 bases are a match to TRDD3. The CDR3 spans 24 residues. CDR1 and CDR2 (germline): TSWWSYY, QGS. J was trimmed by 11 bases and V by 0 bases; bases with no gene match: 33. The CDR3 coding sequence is TGTGCTCTTGGGGAACTAGTCCCTAGCTATAAGCTAGCATCGACTGGGGGATACGCTTTAACGCTCATCTTT. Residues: CALGELVPSYKLASTGGYALTLIF.

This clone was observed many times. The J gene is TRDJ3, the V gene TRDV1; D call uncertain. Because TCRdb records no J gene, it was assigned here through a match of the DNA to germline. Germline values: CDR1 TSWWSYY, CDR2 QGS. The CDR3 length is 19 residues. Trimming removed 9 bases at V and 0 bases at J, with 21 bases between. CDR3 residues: CALAGSGTKSSWDTRQMFF. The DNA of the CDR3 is TGTGCTCTCGCCGGTTCGGGAACTAAAAGCTCCTGGGACACCCGACAGATGTTTTTC.

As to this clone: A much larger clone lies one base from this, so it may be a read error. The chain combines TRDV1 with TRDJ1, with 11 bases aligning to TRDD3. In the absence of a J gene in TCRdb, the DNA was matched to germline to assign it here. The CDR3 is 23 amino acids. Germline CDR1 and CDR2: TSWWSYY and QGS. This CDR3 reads CALGEALRKRICWGILYTDKLIF. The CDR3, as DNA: TGTGCCCTTGGGGAAGCCCTGCGTAAGAGGATTTGCTGGGGGATACTGTACACCGATAAACTCATCTTT.

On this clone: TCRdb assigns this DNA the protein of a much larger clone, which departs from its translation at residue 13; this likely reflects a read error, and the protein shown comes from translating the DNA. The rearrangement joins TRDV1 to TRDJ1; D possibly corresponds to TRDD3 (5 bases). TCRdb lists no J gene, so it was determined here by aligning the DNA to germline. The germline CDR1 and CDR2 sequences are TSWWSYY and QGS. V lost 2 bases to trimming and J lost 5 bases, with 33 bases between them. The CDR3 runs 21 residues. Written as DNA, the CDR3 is TGTGCTCTTGGGGAAGGGCCCCCCTTTACTCGGGGACACTGGTTTTGGGATAAACTCATCTTT. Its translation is CALGEGPPFTRGHWFWDKLIF.

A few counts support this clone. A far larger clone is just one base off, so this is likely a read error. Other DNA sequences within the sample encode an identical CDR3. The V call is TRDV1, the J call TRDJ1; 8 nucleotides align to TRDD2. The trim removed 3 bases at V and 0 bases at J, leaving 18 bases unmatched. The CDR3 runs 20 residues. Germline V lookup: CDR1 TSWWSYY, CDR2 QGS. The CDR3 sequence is CALGDPQSSYPHPYTDKLIF. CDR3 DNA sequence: TGTGCTCTTGGGGACCCACAATCTTCCTACCCTCACCCATACACCGATAAACTCATCTTT.

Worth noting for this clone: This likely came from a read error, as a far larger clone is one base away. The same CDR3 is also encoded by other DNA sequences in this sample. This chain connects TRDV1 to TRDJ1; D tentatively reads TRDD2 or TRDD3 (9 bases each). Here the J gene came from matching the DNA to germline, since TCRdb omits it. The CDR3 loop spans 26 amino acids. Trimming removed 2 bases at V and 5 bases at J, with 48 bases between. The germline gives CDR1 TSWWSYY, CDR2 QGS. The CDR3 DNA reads TGTGCTCTTGGGGAAGCGGGGCCTTCCTACGGGAGGAGTACTGGGGGACCCCGTTGGGTCACTGATAAACTCATCTTT. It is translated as CALGEAGPSYGRSTGGPRWVTDKLIF.

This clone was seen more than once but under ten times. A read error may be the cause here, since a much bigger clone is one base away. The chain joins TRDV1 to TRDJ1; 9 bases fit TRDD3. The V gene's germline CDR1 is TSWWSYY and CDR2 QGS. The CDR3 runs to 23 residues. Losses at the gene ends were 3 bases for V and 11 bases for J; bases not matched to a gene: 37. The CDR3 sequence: CALGELLLRSSALLGDNSGGLIF. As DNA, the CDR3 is TGTGCTCTTGGGGAGCTACTTTTAAGGTCTTCTGCCTTACTGGGGGACAACTCCGGGGGGCTCATCTTT.

Here the CDR3 DNA reads TGTGCTCTTGGGGAAAATAGCTGTGCTGGGGATATGGGCGGTTCTGGGTCCGATAAACTCATCTTT. This encodes CALGENSCAGDMGGSGSDKLIF. The rearrangement links TRDV1 to TRDJ1; 7 nucleotides match TRDD3. In the absence of a J gene in TCRdb, the DNA was matched to germline to assign it here. Germline CDR1 is TSWWSYY and CDR2 is QGS. Trimming removed 2 bases from V and 3 bases from J; junction bases left unmatched: 27. The CDR3 loop spans 22 amino acids.

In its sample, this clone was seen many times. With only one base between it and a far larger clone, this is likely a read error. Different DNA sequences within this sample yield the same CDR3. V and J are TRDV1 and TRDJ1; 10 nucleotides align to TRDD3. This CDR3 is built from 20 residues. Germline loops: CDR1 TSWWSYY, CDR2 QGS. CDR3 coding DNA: TGTGCCCTTGGGGAACTTTTCTTCCTACGGGGGATACGATCCACCGATAAACTCATCTTT. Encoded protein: CALGELFFLRGIRSTDKLIF.

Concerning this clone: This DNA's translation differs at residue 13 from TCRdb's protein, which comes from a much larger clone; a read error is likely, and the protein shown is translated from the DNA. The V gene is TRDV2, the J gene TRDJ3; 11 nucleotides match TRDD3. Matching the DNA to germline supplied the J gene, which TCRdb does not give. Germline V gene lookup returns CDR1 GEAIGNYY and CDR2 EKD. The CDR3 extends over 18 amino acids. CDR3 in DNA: TGTGCCTGTGACACTGGGGGATACGCTTCCTGGGACGCCCGACAGATGTTTTTC. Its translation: CACDTGGYASWDARQMFF.

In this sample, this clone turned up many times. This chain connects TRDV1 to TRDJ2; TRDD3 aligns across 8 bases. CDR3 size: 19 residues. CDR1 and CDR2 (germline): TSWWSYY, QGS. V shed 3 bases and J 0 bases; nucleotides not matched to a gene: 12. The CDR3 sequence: CALGDASYWGVSLTAQLFF. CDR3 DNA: TGTGCTCTTGGGGACGCTTCGTACTGGGGGGTTTCTTTGACAGCACAACTCTTCTTT.

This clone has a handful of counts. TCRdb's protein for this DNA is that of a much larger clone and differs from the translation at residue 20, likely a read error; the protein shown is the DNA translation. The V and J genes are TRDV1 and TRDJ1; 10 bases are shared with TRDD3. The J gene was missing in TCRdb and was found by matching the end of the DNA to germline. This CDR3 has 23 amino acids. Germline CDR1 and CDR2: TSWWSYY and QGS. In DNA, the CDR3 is TGTGCTCTTGGGGAACGGTTCCTACCCCATGGTGTTGGGGGATACCAATACACCGATGAACTCATCTTT. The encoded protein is CALGERFLPHGVGGYQYTDELIF.

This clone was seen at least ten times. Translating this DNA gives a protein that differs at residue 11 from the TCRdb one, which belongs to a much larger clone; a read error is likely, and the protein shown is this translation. DNA of the CDR3: TGTGCCTGGGGATTCTCGTACTGGGGGATACCCGATAAACTCATCTTT. It codes for CAWGFSYWGIPDKLIF. This sequence joins TRDV2 and TRDJ1, with TRDD3 matching 12 bases. The germline V gene has CDR1 GEAIGNYY and CDR2 EKD. Unmatched junction bases numbered 11, after V lost 7 bases and J lost 3 bases. This CDR3 comprises 16 residues.

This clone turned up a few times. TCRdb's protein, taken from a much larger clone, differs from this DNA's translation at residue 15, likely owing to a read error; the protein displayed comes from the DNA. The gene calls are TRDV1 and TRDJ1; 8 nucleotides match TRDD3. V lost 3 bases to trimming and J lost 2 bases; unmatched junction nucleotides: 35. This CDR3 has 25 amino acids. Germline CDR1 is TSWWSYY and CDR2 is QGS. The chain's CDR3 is CALGDSPTTEPQPRIGGLPTDKLIF. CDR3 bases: TGTGCTCTTGGGGACTCTCCTACAACGGAACCCCAACCCCGTATTGGGGGATTACCAACCGATAAACTCATCTTT.

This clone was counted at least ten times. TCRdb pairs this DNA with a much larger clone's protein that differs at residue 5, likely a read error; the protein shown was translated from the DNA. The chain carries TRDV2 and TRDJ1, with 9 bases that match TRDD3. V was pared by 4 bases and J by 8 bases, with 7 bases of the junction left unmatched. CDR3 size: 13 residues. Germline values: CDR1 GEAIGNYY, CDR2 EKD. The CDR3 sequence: CACDKGIRGKLIF. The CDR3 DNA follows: TGTGCCTGTGATAAGGGGATACGCGGGAAACTCATCTTT.